One T cell receptor (beta chain) is described in this entry. An end of the junction does not agree with germline; a read error may underlie this. The data belong to a study of blood T cell repertoires in COVID-19. Across the study: From T cells, B-cell-depleted T cells, or PBMCs came the material, which was cDNA or gDNA.

Using immunoSEQ multiplex PCR, the repertoire was profiled, and TCRdb retains in-frame clones only, with some absent. The top ten hold over 9.5% of the sample, which has tens of thousands of clones, around 87% seen once. CDR3 size: 15 residues. Germline-derived CDR1 and CDR2 are SGHDT and YYEEEE. The source material was peripheral blood. This clonotype was obtained from a man older than 75 with active COVID-19. The rearrangement joins TRBV5-6 to TRBJ2-7; TRBD1 agrees at 9 bases. Here the CDR3 reads CASSSGTGQGFHGDF. CDR3 DNA: TGTGCCAGCAGCTCAGGGACGGGACAGGGCTTCCACGGGGACTTC.